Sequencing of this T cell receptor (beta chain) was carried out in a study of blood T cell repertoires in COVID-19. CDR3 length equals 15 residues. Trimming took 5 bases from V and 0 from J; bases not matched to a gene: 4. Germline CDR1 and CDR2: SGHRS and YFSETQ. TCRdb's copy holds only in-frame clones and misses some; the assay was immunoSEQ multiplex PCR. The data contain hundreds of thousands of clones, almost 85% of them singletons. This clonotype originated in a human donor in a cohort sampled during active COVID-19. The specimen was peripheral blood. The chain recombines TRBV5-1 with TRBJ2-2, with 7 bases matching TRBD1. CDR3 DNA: TGCGCCAGCAGTAGGGGACAGCCGAACACCGGGGAGCTGTTTTTT. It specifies CASSRGQPNTGELFF.